Following are 4 T cell receptor beta chains from one sample sequenced in a study of T cell changes during pregnancy in multiple sclerosis. This table comes from immunoSEQ multiplex PCR, and its TCRdb copy is limited to in-frame clones, with some not included. This table has tens of thousands of clones, roughly 88% appearing once. The sample was peripheral blood, taken in the second trimester of pregnancy. These receptors were obtained from a female donor in good health, enrolled as a control in a pregnancy study.

This sequence joins TRBV7-2 and TRBJ2-7; D uncertain. V lost 7 bases, J lost 2 bases, and 9 bases lay in between. Looked up from germline, CDR1 is SGHTA and CDR2 is FQGNSA. The CDR3 runs to 12 residues. Here the CDR3 DNA reads TGTGCCAGCACCTCGTCCGCCTACGAGCAGTACTTC. Amino acids: CASTSSAYEQYF.

This chain uses TRBV5-1 with TRBJ1-4; 9 bases are shared with TRBD1. The CDR3 sequence is 15 residues long. Trimming cost V 4 bases and J 6 bases; bases outside gene matches: 7. Germline assignment: CDR1 SGHRS and CDR2 YFSETQ. The chain's CDR3 is CASSPGDREDEKLFF. CDR3 nucleotide sequence: TGCGCCAGCAGCCCGGGGGACAGGGAAGATGAAAAACTGTTTTTT.

This clone showed up just once. One end of the junction does not line up with germline, which may come from a read error. The genes are TRBV29-1 and TRBJ2-7; 7 bases are a match to TRBD1. From germline, CDR1 is SQVTM and CDR2 ANQGSEA. The CDR3 totals 11 residues. This chain's CDR3 is CSAEQGMEQYF. Here the CDR3 DNA reads TGCAGCGCTGAACAGGGGATGGAGCAGTACTTC.

This rearrangement joins TRBV7-2 to TRBJ2-7; 8 bases match TRBD2. Trimming at V came to 4 bases and at J to 4 bases, leaving 9 bases not matched to a gene. The germline V gene has CDR1 SGHTA and CDR2 FQGNSA. The CDR3 totals 15 residues. CDR3 sequence reads: CASSSLGLGLYEQYF. CDR3 sequence (DNA): TGTGCCAGCAGCTCGTTGGGACTAGGTCTATACGAGCAGTACTTC.